This TCR beta chain originates from a study of cytomegalovirus exposure and HLA in healthy donors. Study results and caveats: Productive rates of about 87% or about 30% were seen for most TCR beta V segments in an earlier analysis. In a later analysis, a missense DCLRE1C variant was linked to TCR beta V- and J-gene trimming.

Each donor was healthy, and each was a bone marrow donor. CDR3 length: 15 amino acids. The germline V gene encodes CDR1 SGDLS and CDR2 YYNGEE. Trimming cost V 0 bases and J 4 bases, with 11 bases left between them. As concerns this clone: Its matching antigen is unknown.

PCR primers comprised 60 Vbeta and 13 Jbeta primers. Sequencing was performed with immunoSEQ multiplex PCR; in TCRdb, only in-frame clones are kept and a portion is missing. Across some 96,000 clones, the top ten clones capture 3.4% of the sample. The gene calls are TRBV9 and TRBJ2-1, with D possibly matching TRBD1 (7 bases). The sequenced sample was PBMCs. The TCR was taken from a woman aged 25 to 39 in good health and CMV-seronegative. The CDR3 DNA sequence: TGTGCCAGCAGCGTAGCAGGGGGACTTTACAATGAGCAGTTCTTC. Protein product: CASSVAGGLYNEQFF. Drawing the rest from reference TRBV9 and TRBJ2-1, the complete variable domain is DSGVTQTPKHLITATGQRVTLRCSPRSGDLSVYWYQQSLDQGLQFLIQYYNGEERAKGNILERFSAQQFPDLHSELNLSSLELGDSALYFCASSVAGGLYNEQFFGPGTRLTVL.